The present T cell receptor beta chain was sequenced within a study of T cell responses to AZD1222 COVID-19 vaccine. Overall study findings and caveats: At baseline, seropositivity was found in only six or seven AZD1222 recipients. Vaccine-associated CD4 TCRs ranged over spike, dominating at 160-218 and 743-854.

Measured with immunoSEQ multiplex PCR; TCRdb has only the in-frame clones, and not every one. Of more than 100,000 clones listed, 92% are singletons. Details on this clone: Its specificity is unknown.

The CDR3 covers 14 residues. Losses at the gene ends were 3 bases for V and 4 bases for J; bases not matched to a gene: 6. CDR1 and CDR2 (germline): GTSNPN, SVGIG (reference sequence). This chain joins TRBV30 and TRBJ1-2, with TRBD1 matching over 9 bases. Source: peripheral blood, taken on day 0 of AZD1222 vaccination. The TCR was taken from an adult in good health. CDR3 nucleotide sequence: TGTGCCTGGAGCCGACAGGGGGGAAGCTATGGCTACACCTTC. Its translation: CAWSRQGGSYGYTF.